This TCR beta chain comes out of a study of T-cell reconstitution after alpha-beta-depleted transplantation in children. Study results and caveats: There were reportedly several hundred expanded graft clones from which alpha-beta T cells came about two months after transplant. After one year, T-cell counts and TCRbeta diversity mostly came from new T cells. It was surviving recipient T cells and thymic progenitors that gave some patients high TCRbeta diversity at day 60.

Germline V lookup: CDR1 MNHEY, CDR2 SVGAGI. CDR3 length: 14 amino acids. Trimming stripped 0 bases from V and 6 bases from J, with 8 bases between. Library preparation (for TCRbeta) was performed with unique molecular identifiers. TCRdb re-derived calls from the PCR reads in MiXCR, one entry per CDR3 protein. The data show some 80,000 distinct CDR3 sequences, 15% to 20% seen once. This clonotype was found a few times. As yet, its antigen is unknown. This chain uses TRBV6-5 with TRBJ2-2; D might be TRBD1 or TRBD2, each matching 5 bases. The material was PBMCs, mostly from graft donor cells, obtained 360 days after TCRalphabeta/CD19-depleted stem cell transplant. The source of this sequence is a male patient between 2 and 15 years old who had a stem cell transplant for acute lymphoblastic leukemia, so the T cells may come from the graft donor. The CDR3 region is CASSYSVGAGELFF. The CDR3 nucleotides read TGTGCCAGCAGTTACTCGGTGGGGGCCGGGGAGCTGTTTTTT.